These T cell receptor beta chains were read from a single sample in a study of blood T cell repertoires in COVID-19. TCRdb's table, derived via immunoSEQ multiplex PCR, lists solely in-frame clones and lacks some. Among over 250,000 clones listed, 70% to 90% were seen once. The sequencing input was peripheral blood. The receptors stem from a woman in her sixties or seventies with acute or convalescent COVID-19. Both conserved end residues are part of each CDR3. The order of the fields is J gene, D gene, V gene, clone size, CDR3 protein, CDR3 DNA. The D gene is left open where the match is weak. The size of a clone is reported for some rows only, either as once, few or many, or as a class for expanded clones.

J gene: TRBJ1-6
D gene: .
V gene: TRBV4-1
clone size: .
CDR3 protein: CASSPLNTDSPLHF
CDR3 DNA: TGCGCCAGCAGCCCCCTGAACACCGATTCACCCCTCCACTTT

J gene: TRBJ1-4
D gene: TRBD1
V gene: TRBV6-4
clone size: few
CDR3 protein: CASSEGRGQGSEKLFF
CDR3 DNA: TGTGCCAGCAGTGAGGGAAGGGGACAGGGATCTGAAAAACTGTTTTTT

J gene: TRBJ2-7
D gene: .
V gene: TRBV7-9
clone size: .
CDR3 protein: CASSFGLEQYF
CDR3 DNA: TGTGCCAGCAGCTTTGGGCTCGAGCAGTACTTC

J gene: TRBJ2-7
D gene: .
V gene: TRBV5-1
clone size: .
CDR3 protein: CASSPQAKSYEQYF
CDR3 DNA: TGCGCCAGCAGCCCCCAGGCAAAATCCTACGAGCAGTACTTC

J gene: TRBJ2-2
D gene: .
V gene: TRBV5-1
clone size: .
CDR3 protein: CASSSSGDRELFF
CDR3 DNA: TGCGCCAGCAGCTCCTCAGGGGACCGGGAGCTGTTTTTT

J gene: TRBJ1-5
D gene: .
V gene: TRBV6-2/TRBV6-3
clone size: .
CDR3 protein: CASSYIAGEYSNQPQHF
CDR3 DNA: TGTGCCAGCAGTTACATCGCGGGGGAGTATAGCAATCAGCCCCAGCATTTT

J gene: TRBJ1-1
D gene: .
V gene: TRBV19
clone size: .
CDR3 protein: CASSTPGVTEAFF
CDR3 DNA: TGTGCCAGTAGTACCCCAGGGGTAACTGAAGCTTTCTTT

J gene: TRBJ1-2
D gene: TRBD1
V gene: TRBV7-2
clone size: once
CDR3 protein: CASSSKQGFPNGYTF
CDR3 DNA: TGTGCCAGCAGCTCCAAACAGGGGTTCCCTAATGGCTACACCTTC

J gene: TRBJ1-2
D gene: TRBD1
V gene: TRBV5-4
clone size: .
CDR3 protein: CASSTGASANYGYTF
CDR3 DNA: TGTGCCAGCAGCACAGGGGCCTCAGCTAACTATGGCTACACCTTC

J gene: TRBJ1-2
D gene: .
V gene: TRBV27
clone size: .
CDR3 protein: CASSLNEGARSYGYTF
CDR3 DNA: TGTGCCAGCAGTTTAAATGAAGGGGCACGTTCGTATGGCTACACCTTC

J gene: TRBJ1-2
D gene: TRBD1
V gene: TRBV6-5
clone size: few
CDR3 protein: CASTETGDRVAGYTF
CDR3 DNA: TGTGCCAGCACCGAAACGGGGGACAGGGTCGCTGGCTACACCTTC

J gene: TRBJ2-1
D gene: TRBD1
V gene: TRBV5-1
clone size: once
CDR3 protein: CASSKGGRHNEQFF
CDR3 DNA: TGCGCCAGCAGCAAAGGGGGCAGGCACAATGAGCAGTTCTTC

J gene: TRBJ1-2
D gene: TRBD1
V gene: TRBV19
clone size: once
CDR3 protein: CASSEGQNYGYTF
CDR3 DNA: TGTGCCAGTAGTGAGGGACAGAACTATGGCTACACCTTC

J gene: TRBJ2-7
D gene: .
V gene: TRBV5-5
clone size: .
CDR3 protein: CASSLRGTYEQYF
CDR3 DNA: TGTGCCAGCAGCTTGCGGGGAACCTACGAGCAGTACTTC

J gene: TRBJ2-7
D gene: .
V gene: TRBV5-6
clone size: once
CDR3 protein: CASSVLLAYEQYF
CDR3 DNA: TGTGCCAGCTCCGTACTCCTGGCCTACGAGCAGTACTTC

J gene: TRBJ1-1
D gene: .
V gene: TRBV29-1
clone size: .
CDR3 protein: CSVRLQGEGTEAFF
CDR3 DNA: TGCAGCGTTCGACTACAGGGAGAGGGCACTGAAGCTTTCTTT

J gene: TRBJ2-7
D gene: TRBD1
V gene: TRBV20-1
clone size: .
CDR3 protein: CSASEQGIPYEQYF
CDR3 DNA: TGCAGTGCTAGTGAACAGGGGATTCCCTACGAGCAGTACTTC

J gene: TRBJ2-5
D gene: .
V gene: TRBV4-1
clone size: .
CDR3 protein: CASSQGFGAQYF
CDR3 DNA: TGCGCCAGCAGCCAAGGGTTCGGGGCCCAGTACTTC

J gene: TRBJ2-3
D gene: TRBD2
V gene: TRBV6-5
clone size: .
CDR3 protein: CASTVDGTSSDTQYF
CDR3 DNA: TGTGCCAGCACCGTAGATGGGACTAGCTCAGATACGCAGTATTTT

J gene: TRBJ1-2
D gene: TRBD1
V gene: TRBV3-1/TRBV3-2
clone size: .
CDR3 protein: CASSHSLGQGTDGYTF
CDR3 DNA: TGTGCCAGCAGCCACTCCCTCGGACAGGGAACTGATGGCTACACCTTC

J gene: TRBJ2-5
D gene: TRBD2
V gene: TRBV6-5
clone size: once
CDR3 protein: CASLLAGGWVETQYF
CDR3 DNA: TGTGCCAGCCTGCTAGCGGGGGGGTGGGTGGAGACCCAGTACTTC

J gene: TRBJ2-2
D gene: .
V gene: TRBV2
clone size: .
CDR3 protein: CASSEGGAFTGELFF
CDR3 DNA: TGTGCCAGCAGTGAGGGGGGAGCATTCACCGGGGAGCTGTTTTTT

J gene: TRBJ1-2
D gene: .
V gene: TRBV5-4
clone size: .
CDR3 protein: CASSQGGALGYTF
CDR3 DNA: TGTGCCAGCAGCCAAGGGGGGGCCTTAGGCTACACCTTC

J gene: TRBJ1-6
D gene: .
V gene: TRBV7-8
clone size: .
CDR3 protein: CASSLFKLSPLHF
CDR3 DNA: TGTGCCAGCAGCTTATTCAAGCTTTCACCCCTCCACTTT

J gene: TRBJ2-7
D gene: TRBD1
V gene: TRBV15
clone size: .
CDR3 protein: CATSIGTGEGKQYF
CDR3 DNA: TGTGCCACCAGCATAGGGACAGGGGAGGGGAAGCAGTACTTC

J gene: TRBJ1-1
D gene: .
V gene: TRBV12-5
clone size: .
CDR3 protein: CASGAGRGTEAFF
CDR3 DNA: TGTGCTAGTGGTGCAGGGCGCGGCACTGAAGCTTTCTTT

J gene: TRBJ1-2
D gene: .
V gene: TRBV6-2/TRBV6-3
clone size: .
CDR3 protein: CASSYSESRAATF
CDR3 DNA: TGTGCCAGCAGTTACTCGGAAAGCCGAGCGGCTACCTTC

J gene: TRBJ1-4
D gene: TRBD1
V gene: TRBV3-1/TRBV3-2
clone size: .
CDR3 protein: CASSPGQSNEKLFF
CDR3 DNA: TGTGCCAGCAGCCCGGGACAGTCTAATGAAAAACTGTTTTTT

J gene: TRBJ2-3
D gene: .
V gene: TRBV4-2
clone size: once
CDR3 protein: CASSPMGLSPDTQYF
CDR3 DNA: TGTGCCAGCAGCCCTATGGGACTTTCACCAGATACGCAGTATTTT

J gene: TRBJ1-1
D gene: TRBD1
V gene: TRBV6-5
clone size: .
CDR3 protein: CASSYGTGGTEAFF
CDR3 DNA: TGTGCCAGCAGTTACGGGACAGGGGGCACTGAAGCTTTCTTT

J gene: TRBJ1-2
D gene: .
V gene: TRBV15
clone size: once
CDR3 protein: CATSRDRGEGTF
CDR3 DNA: TGTGCCACCAGCAGAGATCGCGGAGAGGGCACCTTC

J gene: TRBJ2-3
D gene: TRBD2
V gene: TRBV6-1
clone size: once
CDR3 protein: CASSELPPGLGADTQYF
CDR3 DNA: TGTGCCAGCAGTGAACTCCCCCCGGGACTAGGGGCAGATACGCAGTATTTT

J gene: TRBJ1-5
D gene: .
V gene: TRBV10-3
clone size: .
CDR3 protein: CAIREGSNQPQHF
CDR3 DNA: TGTGCCATCCGGGAGGGTAGCAATCAGCCCCAGCATTTT

J gene: TRBJ1-3
D gene: .
V gene: TRBV3-1/TRBV3-2
clone size: few
CDR3 protein: CASSEAGSGNTIYF
CDR3 DNA: TGTGCCAGCAGCGAAGCAGGCTCTGGAAACACCATATATTTT

J gene: TRBJ1-1
D gene: TRBD1
V gene: TRBV6-6
clone size: few
CDR3 protein: CASSYRTGGRNTEAFF
CDR3 DNA: TGTGCCAGCAGTTACAGGACAGGGGGCAGGAACACTGAAGCTTTCTTT

J gene: TRBJ1-2
D gene: TRBD1
V gene: TRBV2
clone size: .
CDR3 protein: CASSVRGRKRTDGYTF
CDR3 DNA: TGTGCCAGCAGTGTAAGGGGGCGTAAAAGGACAGATGGCTACACCTTC

J gene: TRBJ1-2
D gene: TRBD1
V gene: TRBV19
clone size: .
CDR3 protein: CASMGDRGLHYGYTF
CDR3 DNA: TGTGCCAGTATGGGGGACAGGGGGCTACACTATGGCTACACCTTC

J gene: TRBJ2-2
D gene: TRBD2
V gene: TRBV4-2
clone size: few
CDR3 protein: CASSQDVGGGGETTGELFF
CDR3 DNA: TGTGCCAGCAGCCAAGATGTCGGTGGCGGGGGGGAGACCACCGGGGAGCTGTTTTTT

J gene: TRBJ2-1
D gene: .
V gene: TRBV2
clone size: few
CDR3 protein: CASQRGGQNEQFF
CDR3 DNA: TGTGCCAGTCAGAGGGGGGGGCAAAATGAGCAGTTCTTC

J gene: TRBJ1-2
D gene: .
V gene: TRBV14
clone size: .
CDR3 protein: CASSQGLGYGYTF
CDR3 DNA: TGTGCCAGCAGCCAGGGACTCGGCTATGGCTACACCTTC

J gene: TRBJ1-5
D gene: TRBD1
V gene: TRBV5-1
clone size: .
CDR3 protein: CASSPGGRGRGNQPQHF
CDR3 DNA: TGCGCCAGCAGCCCGGGGGGCAGGGGGCGAGGCAATCAGCCCCAGCATTTT

J gene: TRBJ2-5
D gene: .
V gene: TRBV18
clone size: .
CDR3 protein: CASSPRQGNGETQYF
CDR3 DNA: TGTGCCAGCTCACCACGGCAGGGGAACGGGGAGACCCAGTACTTC

J gene: TRBJ1-2
D gene: TRBD1
V gene: TRBV10-3
clone size: .
CDR3 protein: CAIRPGQGLGGYTF
CDR3 DNA: TGTGCCATCAGACCGGGACAGGGGCTGGGCGGCTACACCTTC

J gene: TRBJ2-7
D gene: .
V gene: TRBV19
clone size: .
CDR3 protein: CASRASDGTIYEQYF
CDR3 DNA: TGTGCCAGTAGAGCGTCCGACGGGACAATTTACGAGCAGTACTTC

J gene: TRBJ1-1
D gene: TRBD1
V gene: TRBV6-5
clone size: .
CDR3 protein: CASSYVTGGKNTEAFF
CDR3 DNA: TGTGCCAGCAGTTACGTAACAGGGGGTAAGAACACTGAAGCTTTCTTT

J gene: TRBJ1-6
D gene: .
V gene: TRBV25-1
clone size: once
CDR3 protein: CASSEETGSYNSPLHF
CDR3 DNA: TGTGCCAGCAGTGAGGAAACAGGGTCATATAATTCACCCCTCCACTTT

J gene: TRBJ2-7
D gene: TRBD1
V gene: TRBV18
clone size: .
CDR3 protein: CASSPTGSNYEQYF
CDR3 DNA: TGTGCCAGCTCACCGACAGGGTCAAACTACGAGCAGTACTTC

J gene: TRBJ2-5
D gene: .
V gene: TRBV7-9
clone size: .
CDR3 protein: CASSLVRGTITLETQYF
CDR3 DNA: TGTGCCAGCAGCTTAGTGAGGGGGACCATAACTTTGGAGACCCAGTACTTC